One and the same sample provided the 5 T cell receptor beta chains below, sequenced in a study of shared clonotypes between healthy human individuals. Data came from immunoSEQ multiplex PCR; TCRdb stores just in-frame clones and leaves some out. The sample includes about 710,000 clones, 72% of them seen just once. Material for sequencing was memory CD4+ T cells sorted from blood. Subset here: CD45RA-negative fraction. These receptors originate from a woman aged 25 to 39 in good health.

This clone showed up just once. The rearrangement joins TRBV28 to TRBJ1-3; perhaps TRBD1 as D (6 bases). The CDR3 loop spans 15 amino acids. Between the trimmed V and J ends, which lost 3 bases and 2 bases, there was a span of 11 bases. CDR1 is MDHEN and CDR2 is SYDVKM in the germline V gene. CDR3: CASSLGGMTGNTIYF. Here the CDR3 DNA reads TGTGCCAGCAGTTTGGGGGGCATGACTGGAAACACCATATATTTT. Together with reference TRBV28 and TRBJ1-3, the CDR3 gives the full variable domain: DVKVTQSSRYLVKRTGEKVFLECVQDMDHENMFWYRQDPGLGLRLIYFSYDVKMKEKGDIPEGYSVSREKKERFSLILESASTNQTSMYLCASSLGGMTGNTIYFGEGSWLTVV.

The chain employs TRBV4-1 and TRBJ1-1; possible D gene TRBD1, 6 bases. The length of the CDR3 is 14 residues. Per germline, CDR1 MGHRA and CDR2 YSYEKL. The V end lost 1 base, the J end lost 4 bases, and 10 bases lay between the germline ends. CDR3 amino acids: CASSQVRGATEAFF. In DNA, the CDR3 is TGCGCCAGCAGCCAAGTAAGGGGGGCCACTGAAGCTTTCTTT.

This chain links TRBV5-1 with TRBJ2-1, with no clear D. V lost 0 bases, J lost 0 bases, and 10 bases lay in between. Germline V gene sequence: CDR1 SGHRS, CDR2 YFSETQ. This CDR3 has 16 amino acids. This CDR3 is CASSLVRLNSYNEQFF. For the CDR3, the DNA is TGCGCCAGCAGCTTGGTTCGGCTTAACTCCTACAATGAGCAGTTCTTC.

This clone was found once. The CDR3 is CSVAASTDTQYF. As DNA, the CDR3 is TGCAGCGTTGCCGCTAGCACAGATACGCAGTATTTT. The V gene is TRBV29-1, the J gene TRBJ2-3, with D unclear. CDR3 size: 12 residues. V was clipped by 4 bases and J by 0 bases, with 5 bases between them. Germline V gene sequence: CDR1 SQVTM, CDR2 ANQGSEA.

The chain has TRBV10-3 and TRBJ1-1; tentatively, D is TRBD1 (5 bases). CDR1 is ENHRY, CDR2 SYGVKD, per germline. V gave up 3 bases and J gave up 0 bases, with 8 bases separating them. The CDR3 sequence is 14 residues long. CDR3 bases: TGTGCCATCAGTGAAGACAGTATGAACACTGAAGCTTTCTTT. Its protein is CAISEDSMNTEAFF.